What follows is one TCR beta chain and its context. Its antigen target is currently unknown. Qualities for individual bases were not recorded, and no much larger clone is one base off. In total, over 600 healthy bone marrow donors made up the cohort. Cohort members were all nominally healthy when sampled, although unrecorded immune exposures were likely present. The donor tested CMV seropositive and was one of the 289 seropositive cohort members. Every donor gave a peripheral blood sample, and the peripheral blood mononuclear cells from that sample were used for TCR beta sequencing. The Qiagen DNeasy Blood Extraction Kit was used to extract genomic DNA from the blood cell samples. The sample is drawn from a study of cytomegalovirus exposure and HLA in healthy donors (dated by TCRdb to the late 2010s). Study-level background: An earlier analysis of about 530 of the donors reported roughly 300 Gb of sequence data and around 120 million unique TCR beta sequences obtained from around 180 million T cells. Every repertoire in the discovery cohort had been generated on one and the same sequencing platform. Across some 400 genotyped donors of the cohort, an average of roughly 250,000 unique TCR beta nucleotide sequences per donor were sequenced, and about a sixth of those sequences were non-productive. An earlier analysis of 587 of the donors used high-throughput TCR beta sequencing to judge whether each TCR beta V gene segment behaved as functional or pseudogenic. A later analysis re-examined previously published TCR beta repertoires from about 700 donors and added high-resolution HLA genotyping to investigate patterns of TCR occurrence. Donor age, sex, ethnicity and CMV serostatus were compiled together with the repertoire data. Of the 398 genotyped donors, approximately 83% fell in the genetic ancestry cluster associated with self-reported Caucasian donors. HLA typing included class I and class II loci at four-digit resolution. In a later genetic analysis, genome-wide SNP genotypes for about 55% of the roughly 700 donors were used, and that subset was treated as a discovery cohort. An early release covering over 500 HLA-typed donors comprised about 290 gigabases of sequencing data and tens of millions of unique TCR sequences. To predict cytomegalovirus infection status, the study combined high-throughput TCR immunosequencing, statistical association of individual TCRs with disease status, and machine learning. Rather than using new phenotypic data, the later analysis identified candidate immune exposures from TCR beta sequences and from how often those sequences occurred across donors. Using immunosequencing, the study profiled T cell repertoires from 500 to 800 subjects and related those repertoires to cytomegalovirus serostatus. A separate validation cohort of roughly 130 different subjects was used in addition to the 666-subject first cohort. The number of donors typed differed by locus, with about 629-630 for A, B, C, DRB1 and DQB1, roughly 520 for DQA1, over 600 for DPA1, and 472 for DPB1. Because of strong linkage in the cohort, roughly five DR-DQ haplotypes were treated as single units for association and clustering. The study was designed to test whether signatures of past pathogen exposure could be identified by cataloging public T cell receptors. What the work shows at the level of the full study, not this receptor alone: An earlier analysis of approximately 530 of the donors showed that most TCR beta V segments appeared in productive rearrangements either about 90% or about 30% of the time, which broadly matched IMGT annotations. According to a later analysis, parvovirus B19, influenza, CMV and Epstein-Barr virus appeared linked to several top co-occurrence clusters. Some IMGT-functional V segments, including TRBV6-2 and TRBV6-3, could not be distinguished by the 87-base-pair reads and were therefore excluded. Compared with equally common non-associated chains, HLA-associated TCR beta chains in a later analysis were more clonally expanded and had lower generation probabilities. Sequencing depth was assumed to be roughly uniform across donors in the presence/absence analyses, though that assumption may not hold. Most TCR sequences were seen in very few donors, while some public TCRs were found in many individuals. Most CMV-associated TCR beta chains appeared to be HLA-restricted in a later analysis, and the HLA associations seemed to be driven largely by CMV exposure. A cluster of highly shared sequence variants was judged likely to be a technical artifact of the sequencing pipeline. Correlated functional status among segregating V segments might be attributable to linkage disequilibrium, but an unknown experimental factor could not be ruled out. Some 16 rarely observed V segments, including chromosome 9 orphons, were excluded from the earlier analysis of approximately 500 of the donors because counts were too low. At a false discovery rate of 0.05, a later analysis linked fewer than 20,000 TCR beta sequences to specific HLA alleles. Compared with the approximately 600-donor mean, donors in an Asian-associated ancestry cluster had fewer N-insertions in productive TCRs, according to a later genetic analysis. A further reported finding was that TCR beta sequences accurately predicted the HLA-A and HLA-B alleles for most subjects in the first cohort. Because HLA typing was unavailable for some donors at each locus, only the typed subset was used in association tests. In this cohort, only TCR beta chains were sequenced, and detectable features were limited by the absence of alpha or paired-chain data. CMV serostatus was the only immune exposure information available for the cohort. V-gene and J-gene trimming of TCR beta chains was associated with a missense DCLRE1C variant in a later genetic analysis, and the association was replicated in an independent cohort. The study gave a list of roughly 150 TCR beta chains associated with cytomegalovirus. When HLA alleles, especially DR and DQ, strongly co-occurred, TCR associations were difficult to assign to individual alleles. A few of the identified cytomegalovirus-associated TCR beta chains were confirmed in vitro to be specific for cytomegalovirus antigens. According to a later analysis, TCR association rates differed among HLA loci, with DRB1 alleles showing the most associated TCRs and HLA-C alleles showing the fewest. It was suggested by the authors that the approach could potentially be generalized to other disease states and immunological phenotypes. Cytomegalovirus status was reported to be diagnosed by the classifier with high specificity and sensitivity in both the original and validation cohorts.

From the germline V gene, CDR1 is SGHDT and CDR2 is YYEEEE. V is pared back by 0 bases and J by 4 bases, with 14 bases lying between the germline termini. The CDR3 has 15 amino acids, counting the end cysteine and phenylalanine. Only CDR3 DNA is held: 45 bases, read in frame from base 1. The library was generated by the immunoSEQ multiplex PCR assay. The multiplex PCR relied on a mix of 60 forward primers for TCR Vbeta segments and 13 reverse primers for TCR Jbeta segments. The CDR3 region of rearranged TCR beta genes was amplified from genomic DNA with a multiplex PCR assay. The Illumina HiSeq System was used to sequence the amplified TCR beta libraries as 87-base-pair reads. The study's processing was this. A later analysis counted approximately 74 million unique TCR beta chains across the 700 or so repertoires, and 9 million to 14 million of these chains were shared by at least two donors. Raw reads were error-corrected and collapsed into unique sequences with a nearest-neighbor algorithm that merged closely related sequences to remove PCR and sequencing errors. CDR3 sequences were aligned to IMGT reference sequences to assign V, D and J gene segments. For a sequence to be retained, a match of at least six nucleotides was required to both a V gene segment and a J gene segment. A rearrangement counted as productive if the CDR3 had no stop codons and remained in frame with V and J, and every other rearrangement counted as non-productive. CDR3 was defined by IMGT convention, running from the second conserved V-encoded cysteine to the conserved J-encoded phenylalanine. The earlier analysis of some 580 of the donors excluded any sequence lacking an unambiguous match to a single V gene segment. An earlier analysis of around 600 of the donors classified V segments as functional when productive rearrangements were above 56.7% and as segregating when the standard deviation between donors was above 5%. To diagnose cytomegalovirus status from the catalog of TCR beta chain sequences, a statistical classification framework was built. V and J gene assignment, in a later analysis, came from comparing TCR nucleotide sequences with IMGT/GENE-DB human TR gene sequences. A later analysis assigned CDR3 sequences and most-parsimonious VDJ recombination scenarios with the TCRdist pipeline. In a later analysis, every TCR beta chain was defined by the combination of its CDR3 amino acid sequence and its V-gene family, and reads without a unique V-gene family were dropped. In a later analysis, approximately 640 highly shared, low-generation-probability nucleotide sequences were removed to address suspected cross-contamination and a sequencing artifact. In a later analysis, a clonal expansion index for each public chain was calculated from normalized within-repertoire ranks of inferred template counts. In a later analysis, generation probabilities were computed using a VDJ recombination model fitted to out-of-frame rearrangements, and the results were checked against IGoR. A later analysis scored TCR-TCR, TCR-HLA and TCR-CMV co-occurrence with hypergeometric tests, applying a repertoire-size bias correction to TCR pairs. In a later analysis, false discovery rates were estimated by permuting HLA or CMV assignments 20 times. In a later analysis, co-occurring TCRs were grouped using DBSCAN, with TCRdist sequence similarity added in when clustering inside HLA-allele-positive subsets. Repertoires with fewer than 30,000 or more than 120,000 public chains, plus five repertoires with anomalous nucleotide sharing, were excluded from co-occurrence clustering. Not all clones reach the TCRdb copy of this immuneACCESS table, which keeps in-frame sequences only. Checked studies attribute under half of the gap to unresolved V genes and leave the rest unexplained. Clone size and V and J calls were adopted from that table, with D and trimming inferred from the DNA. In all, the sample holds tens of thousands of clones, and around 79% of those were seen once. The ten largest clones take up approximately 15% of the sample.

The specimen was PBMCs. This TCR was sampled from a middle-aged woman in good health and CMV-seropositive. The rearranged chain carries TRBV5-6 and TRBJ2-7; the D gene is perhaps TRBD2, on 5 matching bases. The DNA sequence reads TGTGCCAGCAGCTTGGGGGTAGGACTCTCATACGAGCAGTACTTC. Translation gives CASSLGVGLSYEQYF.